A single sample is the source of the 14 T cell receptor beta chains below, sequenced in a study of T cell responses to AZD1222 COVID-19 vaccine. Assay used: immunoSEQ multiplex PCR; TCRdb lists only in-frame clones, some missing. The data contain some 69,000 clones, 75% to 90% of them singletons. This specimen consisted of peripheral blood, obtained 28 days after the second AZD1222 dose. Every receptor here comes from an adult who received the AZD1222 COVID-19 vaccine.

This rearrangement joins TRBV5-1 to TRBJ2-3; TRBD2 aligns across 11 bases. This CDR3 has 17 amino acids. V lost 5 bases, J lost 1 base, and 9 bases stayed unmatched. Germline V gene lookup returns CDR1 SGHRS and CDR2 YFSETQ. CDR3 protein: CASSTLAGGRGTDTQYF. DNA for the CDR3: TGCGCCAGCAGTACCTTAGCGGGAGGGCGAGGCACAGATACGCAGTATTTT.

The gene calls are TRBV4-2 and TRBJ1-2, with a tentative D call TRBD1 (6 bases). The CDR3 runs to 15 residues. Trimming took off 0 bases at V and 4 bases at J, with 12 bases between the two ends. Germline CDR1 and CDR2: LGHNA and YNFKEQ. The CDR3: CASSQDGTMVYGYTF. CDR3 DNA: TGTGCCAGCAGCCAAGACGGGACAATGGTCTATGGCTACACCTTC.

V is TRBV13 and J is TRBJ2-7; 7 bases line up with TRBD1. This CDR3 contains 14 residues. The germline V gene encodes CDR1 PRHDT and CDR2 FYEKMQ (reference sequence). V lost 5 bases and J lost 3; bases outside the gene matches: 7. CDR3 residues: CASSRGQIYYEQYF. CDR3 coding DNA: TGTGCCAGCAGCCGGGGACAGATTTACTACGAGCAGTACTTC. Full variable domain (remainder filled in from reference TRBV13 and TRBJ2-7): AAGVIQSPRHLIKEKRETATLKCYPIPRHDTVYWYQQGPGQDPQFLISFYEKMQSDKGSIPDRFSAQQFSDYHSELNMSSLELGDSALYFCASSRGQIYYEQYFGPGTRLTVT.

The CDR3 region is CASSWSQHDQPQHF. CDR3 in DNA: TGTGCCAGCAGCTGGTCTCAGCACGATCAGCCCCAGCATTTT. The chain has TRBV7-8 and TRBJ1-5, with unresolved D. Per the germline V gene, CDR1 is SGHVS and CDR2 is FQNEAQ. V dropped 4 bases and J dropped 5 bases, with 12 bases sitting between them. This CDR3 has 14 amino acids. The entire variable domain, with the rest obtained from reference TRBV7-8 and TRBJ1-5, is as follows: GAGVSQSPRYKVAKRGQDVALRCDPISGHVSLFWYQQALGQGPEFLTYFQNEAQLDKSGLPSDRFFAERPEGSVSTLKIQRTQQEDSAVYLCASSWSQHDQPQHFGDGTRLSIL.

The genes are TRBV2 and TRBJ1-6; no firm D call. The CDR3 contains 15 residues. The ends were cut back, 6 bases at V and 9 bases at J, with 18 bases in the middle. Per the germline V gene, CDR1 is SNHLY and CDR2 is FYNNEI. The CDR3 bases are TGTGCCAGCAGCTTGTCGTTGGGTTCTGGTTCACCCCTCCACTTT. Translation: CASSLSLGSGSPLHF.

V is TRBV6-5 and J is TRBJ1-5; a possible D gene is TRBD1 (5 bases). With 5 bases removed from V and 0 bases from J, the gap between germline ends came to 11 bases. Germline V gene data show CDR1 as MNHEY and CDR2 as SVGAGI. The CDR3 has 15 amino acids. The CDR3 is CASSRQRSSNQPQHF. CDR3 nucleotides: TGTGCCAGCAGTCGACAGAGAAGTAGCAATCAGCCCCAGCATTTT.

The chain carries TRBV5-1 and TRBJ2-7; D is possibly TRBD2 (6 bases). The ends were cut back, 0 bases at V and 3 bases at J, with 13 bases in the middle. This CDR3 has 15 residues. Germline loops: CDR1 SGHRS, CDR2 YFSETQ. CDR3 nucleotide sequence: TGCGCCAGCAGCTTGGACGGGACTCCTAGCTACGAGCAGTACTTC. Protein product: CASSLDGTPSYEQYF.

The V call is TRBV3-1 (or the pseudogene TRBV3-2), the J call TRBJ1-5; D ambiguous. The CDR3 has 15 residues. Germline V gene data show CDR1 as LGHDT and CDR2 as YNNKEL (reference sequence). Trimming stripped 1 base from V and 7 bases from J, with 14 bases between. CDR3 in DNA: TGTGCCAGCAGCCAAGGTTTTGCGGGAAAACAGCCCCAGCATTTT. Encoded protein: CASSQGFAGKQPQHF.

The V call is TRBV3-1 (or the pseudogene TRBV3-2), the J call TRBJ1-6, with D hard to call. The CDR3 length is 13 residues. Germline values: CDR1 LGHDT, CDR2 YNNKEL (reference sequence). Trimming took 2 bases from V and 10 from J, leaving 9 bases between them. CDR3 region: CASSQQIGSPLHF. The CDR3 coding sequence is TGTGCCAGCAGCCAACAGATTGGCTCACCCCTCCACTTT.

This chain uses TRBV4-1 with TRBJ2-2; 15 bases fit TRBD2. Germline lookup yields CDR1 MGHRA and CDR2 YSYEKL. This CDR3 spans 20 amino acids. J was trimmed by 1 base and V by 1 base; bases with no gene match: 7. CDR3 region: CASSQGLGLAGGLNTGELFF. As DNA, the CDR3 is TGCGCCAGCAGCCAAGGGTTGGGACTAGCGGGGGGCCTGAACACCGGGGAGCTGTTTTTT.

The chain's CDR3 is CASSPTLGSGNTIYF. The CDR3 DNA reads as TGCGCCAGCAGCCCCACCCTCGGTTCTGGAAACACCATATATTTT. The V gene is TRBV5-1, the J gene TRBJ1-3; D is uncertain. The CDR3 totals 15 residues. Trimming shortened V by 4 bases and J by 1 base, and 12 bases separated the two germline ends. Per the germline V gene, CDR1 is SGHRS and CDR2 is YFSETQ.

V gene TRBV6-5 combines with J gene TRBJ2-2; 10 bases match TRBD1. The CDR3 is 15 amino acids. Trimming took 6 bases from V and 6 from J; bases not matched to a gene: 7. Germline V gene lookup returns CDR1 MNHEY and CDR2 SVGAGI. The CDR3 spells CASRAGQGLAGELFF. The CDR3 coding sequence is TGTGCCAGCAGAGCGGGACAGGGGTTGGCCGGGGAGCTGTTTTTT.

V and J are TRBV18 and TRBJ1-2, with a tentative D call TRBD1 (5 bases). From germline, CDR1 is KGHSH and CDR2 LQKENI. Trimming removed 5 bases at V and 6 bases at J, with 16 bases between. The length of the CDR3 is 14 residues. CDR3 bases: TGTGCCAGCTCAATCATGGCAGGGAGCGATGGCTACACCTTC. Amino acid sequence: CASSIMAGSDGYTF.

The chain uses TRBV4-2 and TRBJ1-2; 9 nucleotides agree with TRBD1. CDR1 LGHNA and CDR2 YNFKEQ come from the germline V gene. CDR3 length: 13 residues. J gave up 6 bases and V 4 bases, and 3 bases lay outside the gene matches. This CDR3 reads CASSRTGEDGYTF. The CDR3 DNA reads as TGTGCCAGCAGCCGGACAGGGGAGGATGGCTACACCTTC.